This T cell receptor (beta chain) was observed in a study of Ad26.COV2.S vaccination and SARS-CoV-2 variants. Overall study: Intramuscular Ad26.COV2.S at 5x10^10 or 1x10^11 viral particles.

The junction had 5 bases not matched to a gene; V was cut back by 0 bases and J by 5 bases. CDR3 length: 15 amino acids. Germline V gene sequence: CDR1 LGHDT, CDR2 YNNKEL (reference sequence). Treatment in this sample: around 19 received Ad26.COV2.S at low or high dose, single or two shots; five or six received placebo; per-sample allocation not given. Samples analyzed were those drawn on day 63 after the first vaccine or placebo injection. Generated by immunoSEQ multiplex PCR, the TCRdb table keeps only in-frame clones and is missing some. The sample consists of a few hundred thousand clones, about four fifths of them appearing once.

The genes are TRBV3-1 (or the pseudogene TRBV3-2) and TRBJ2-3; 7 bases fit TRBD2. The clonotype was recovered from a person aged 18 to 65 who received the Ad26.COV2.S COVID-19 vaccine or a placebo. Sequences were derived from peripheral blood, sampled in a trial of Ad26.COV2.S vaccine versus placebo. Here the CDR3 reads CASSQDPGTKDTQYF. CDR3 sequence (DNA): TGTGCCAGCAGCCAAGATCCCGGGACTAAAGATACGCAGTATTTT.